Sequencing of this T cell receptor (beta chain) was carried out in a study of post-analysis software for immune sequencing data. Study-wide background: As for disease course, relapsing-remitting, secondary progressive and progressive-relapsing multiple sclerosis were all included. Whole-study findings and limits: TRBV5-6, TRBV5-1 and TRBV20-1 were among 4 or 5 TRBV segments more frequent in patients than controls. By F measure, strong co-clustering occurred among samples prepared in the same batch. Significantly lower normalized Chao1 diversity was found in patients with multiple sclerosis relative to controls.

With respect to this clonotype: The target antigen is unknown.

The TCR beta cDNA libraries contained unique molecular identifiers. Yield was roughly 500,000 cDNA molecules from 1 to 10 million T cells. MiXCR, run by TCRdb on the PCR reads, gives a single entry per CDR3 protein. Here the sample spans 650,000 to 900,000 distinct CDR3 sequences, roughly 50% being singletons. Per germline, CDR1 DFQATT and CDR2 SNEGSKA (reference sequence). V was clipped by 2 bases and J by 4 bases, with 10 bases between them. The CDR3 runs 13 residues. This chain links TRBV20-1 with TRBJ2-3, with D uncertain. Sequences were obtained from blood. The origin of this receptor is a girl aged 5-17 years with multiple sclerosis. This CDR3 is CSARSRRPDTQYF. The CDR3 bases are TGCAGTGCTAGATCCCGCCGGCCAGATACGCAGTATTTT.